This TCR beta chain came from a study of T cell responses to AZD1222 COVID-19 vaccine. Study-wide context: Second-dose schedules of about 4 or about 12 weeks were combined.

This CDR3 is built from 13 residues. Germline CDR1 reads DFQATT; CDR2 reads SNEGSKA (reference sequence). V lost 3 bases, J lost 3 bases, and 9 bases lay in between. A remark on this clone: Its antigen is not identified.

Whole-study findings and limits: Clonal diversity may have been underestimated, and the donors were mostly white British, with more females than males. The span of vaccine-associated CD4 TCRs extended across spike, with dominance at 160-218 and 743-854. Nearly half of spike-specific TCRs reportedly target unmutated variant regions.

Repertoires were generated with immunoSEQ multiplex PCR, while TCRdb's copy carries only in-frame clones and drops some. Counted here are tens of thousands of clones, 80% occurring once; the ten biggest clones make up about 3.8%. The material sequenced was peripheral blood, taken on day 0 of AZD1222 vaccination. J is TRBJ1-5 and V is TRBV20-1; D may be TRBD1 (5 bases). The receptor was isolated from an adult in good health. The CDR3 reads CSASQGNNQPQHF. The CDR3 DNA follows: TGCAGTGCTAGTCAGGGCAACAATCAGCCCCAGCATTTT.